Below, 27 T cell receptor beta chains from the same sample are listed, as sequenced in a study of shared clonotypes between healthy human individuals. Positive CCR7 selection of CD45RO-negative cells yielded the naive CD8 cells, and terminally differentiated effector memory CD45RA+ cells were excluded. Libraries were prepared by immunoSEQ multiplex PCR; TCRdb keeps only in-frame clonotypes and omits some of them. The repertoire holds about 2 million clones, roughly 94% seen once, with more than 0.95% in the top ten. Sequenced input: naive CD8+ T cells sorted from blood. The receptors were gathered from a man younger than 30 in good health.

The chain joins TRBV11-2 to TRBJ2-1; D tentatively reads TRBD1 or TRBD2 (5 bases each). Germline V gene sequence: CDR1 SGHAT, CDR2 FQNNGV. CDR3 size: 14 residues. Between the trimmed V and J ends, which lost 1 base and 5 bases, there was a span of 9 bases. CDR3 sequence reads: CASSLGQGDNEQFF. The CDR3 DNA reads TGTGCCAGCAGCTTAGGGCAGGGAGACAATGAGCAGTTCTTC.

CDR3 nucleotide sequence: TGTGCCAGCAGCCAAGGGCCCGGGGGGGGCACTGAAGCTTTCTTT. It yields the protein CASSQGPGGGTEAFF. This chain links TRBV14 with TRBJ1-1, with D possibly being TRBD1 (5 bases). V was shortened by 1 base and J by 4 bases, with 13 bases between the two germline ends. The CDR3 covers 15 residues. Germline-derived CDR1 and CDR2 are SGHDN and FVKESK.

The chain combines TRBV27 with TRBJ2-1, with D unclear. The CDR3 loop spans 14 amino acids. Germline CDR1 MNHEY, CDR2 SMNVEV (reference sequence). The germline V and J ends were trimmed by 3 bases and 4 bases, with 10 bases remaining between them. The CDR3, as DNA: TGTGCCAGCAGTTTTGGGCAGACGTACAATGAGCAGTTCTTC. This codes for CASSFGQTYNEQFF.

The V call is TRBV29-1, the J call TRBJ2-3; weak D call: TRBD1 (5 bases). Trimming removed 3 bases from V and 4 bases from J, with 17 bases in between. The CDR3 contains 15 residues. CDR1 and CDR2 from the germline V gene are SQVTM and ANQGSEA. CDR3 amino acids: CSVDSRAGSADTQYF. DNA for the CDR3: TGCAGCGTTGACAGTAGGGCAGGGTCGGCAGATACGCAGTATTTT.

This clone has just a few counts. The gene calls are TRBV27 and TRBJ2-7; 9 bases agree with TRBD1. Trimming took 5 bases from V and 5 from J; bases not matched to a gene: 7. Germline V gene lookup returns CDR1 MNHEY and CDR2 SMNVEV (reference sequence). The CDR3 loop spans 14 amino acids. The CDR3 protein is CASSLYRGHHEQYF. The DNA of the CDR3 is TGTGCCAGCAGTCTGTACAGGGGGCACCACGAGCAGTACTTC.

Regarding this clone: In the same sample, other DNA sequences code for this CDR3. The CDR3 loop is CASSLVSYEQYF. Here the CDR3 DNA reads TGTGCCAGCAGCTTAGTAAGCTACGAGCAGTACTTC. The genes are TRBV11-2 and TRBJ2-7, with D unclear. Trimming removed 1 base at V and 3 bases at J, with 4 bases between. Looked up from germline, CDR1 is SGHAT and CDR2 is FQNNGV. The CDR3 is 12 residues long.

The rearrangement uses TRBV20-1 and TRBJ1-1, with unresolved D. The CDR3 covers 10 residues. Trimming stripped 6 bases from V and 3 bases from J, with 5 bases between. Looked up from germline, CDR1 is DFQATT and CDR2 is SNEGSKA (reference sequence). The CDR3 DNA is TGCAGTGCAGGAGACACTGAAGCTTTCTTT. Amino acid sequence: CSAGDTEAFF.

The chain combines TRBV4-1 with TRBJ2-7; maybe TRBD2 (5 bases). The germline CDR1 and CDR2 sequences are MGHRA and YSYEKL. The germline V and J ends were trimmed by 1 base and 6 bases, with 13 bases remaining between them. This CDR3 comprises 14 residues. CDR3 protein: CASSQGGLASEQYF. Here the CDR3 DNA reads TGCGCCAGCAGCCAAGGTGGACTGGCCTCCGAGCAGTACTTC.

CDR3 bases: TGTGCCAGCAGCTCTAGTGGGGGGTCAACTGAAGCTTTCTTT. It yields the protein CASSSSGGSTEAFF. The chain has TRBV5-6 and TRBJ1-1; D may be TRBD1 (5 bases). Trimming stripped 3 bases from V and 5 bases from J, with 14 bases between. The CDR3 covers 14 residues. Germline assignment: CDR1 SGHDT and CDR2 YYEEEE.

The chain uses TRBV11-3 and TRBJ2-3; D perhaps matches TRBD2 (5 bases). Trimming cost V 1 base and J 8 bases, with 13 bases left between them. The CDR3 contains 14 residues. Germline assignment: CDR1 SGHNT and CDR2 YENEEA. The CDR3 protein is CASSLVAGSFTQYF. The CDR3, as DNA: TGTGCCAGCAGCTTAGTCGCGGGCAGCTTTACGCAGTATTTT.

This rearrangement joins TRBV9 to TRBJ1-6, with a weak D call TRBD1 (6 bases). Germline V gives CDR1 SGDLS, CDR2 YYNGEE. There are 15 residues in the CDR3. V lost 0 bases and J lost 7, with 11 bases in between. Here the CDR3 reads CASSVVSGANSPLHF. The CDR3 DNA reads TGTGCCAGCAGCGTAGTATCGGGGGCAAATTCACCCCTCCACTTT. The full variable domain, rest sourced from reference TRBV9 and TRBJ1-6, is DSGVTQTPKHLITATGQRVTLRCSPRSGDLSVYWYQQSLDQGLQFLIQYYNGEERAKGNILERFSAQQFPDLHSELNLSSLELGDSALYFCASSVVSGANSPLHFGNGTRLTVT.

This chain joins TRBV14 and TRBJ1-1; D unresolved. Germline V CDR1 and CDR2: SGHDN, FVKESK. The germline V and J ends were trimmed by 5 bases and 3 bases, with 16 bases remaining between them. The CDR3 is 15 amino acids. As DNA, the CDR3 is TGTGCCAGCAGCTTTGTCGACGGATCCTACACTGAAGCTTTCTTT. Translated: CASSFVDGSYTEAFF.

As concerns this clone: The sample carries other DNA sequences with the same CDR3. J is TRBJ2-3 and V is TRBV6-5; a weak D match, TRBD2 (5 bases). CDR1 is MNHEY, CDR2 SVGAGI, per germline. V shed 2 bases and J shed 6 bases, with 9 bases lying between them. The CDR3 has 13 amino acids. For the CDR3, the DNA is TGTGCCAGCAGTTACGGGCCGGGGGATACGCAGTATTTT. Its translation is CASSYGPGDTQYF.

The CDR3 protein is CASSKDAGGYNEQFF. The DNA for the CDR3 is TGTGCCAGCAGCAAAGACGCAGGGGGGTACAATGAGCAGTTCTTC. The chain combines TRBV9 with TRBJ2-1, with a possible D match to TRBD1 (7 bases). Per germline, CDR1 SGDLS and CDR2 YYNGEE. The CDR3 is 15 residues long. Trimming removed 4 bases at V and 4 bases at J, with 15 bases between.

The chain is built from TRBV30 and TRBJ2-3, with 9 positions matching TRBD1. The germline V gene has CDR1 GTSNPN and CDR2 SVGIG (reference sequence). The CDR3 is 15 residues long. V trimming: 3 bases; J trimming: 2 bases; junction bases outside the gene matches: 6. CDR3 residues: CAWSAGTGNTDTQYF. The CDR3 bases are TGTGCCTGGAGCGCGGGGACAGGGAACACAGATACGCAGTATTTT.

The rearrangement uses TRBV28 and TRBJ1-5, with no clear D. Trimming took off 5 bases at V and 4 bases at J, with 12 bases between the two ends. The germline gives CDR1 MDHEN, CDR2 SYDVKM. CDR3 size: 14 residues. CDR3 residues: CASSPYGWNQPQHF. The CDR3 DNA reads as TGTGCCAGCAGTCCCTATGGTTGGAATCAGCCCCAGCATTTT.

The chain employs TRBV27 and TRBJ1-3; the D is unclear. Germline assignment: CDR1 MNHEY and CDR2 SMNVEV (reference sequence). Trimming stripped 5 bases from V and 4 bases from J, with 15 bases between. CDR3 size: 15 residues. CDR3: CASSQTPGWGNTIYF. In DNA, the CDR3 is TGTGCCAGCAGTCAAACCCCGGGATGGGGAAACACCATATATTTT.

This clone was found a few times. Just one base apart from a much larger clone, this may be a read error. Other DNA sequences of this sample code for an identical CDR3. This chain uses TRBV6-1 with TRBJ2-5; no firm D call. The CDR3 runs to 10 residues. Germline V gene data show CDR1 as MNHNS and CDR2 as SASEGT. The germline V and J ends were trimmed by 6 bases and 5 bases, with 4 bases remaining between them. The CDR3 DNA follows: TGTGCCAGCAGCCGGGAGACCCAGTACTTC. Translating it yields CASSRETQYF.

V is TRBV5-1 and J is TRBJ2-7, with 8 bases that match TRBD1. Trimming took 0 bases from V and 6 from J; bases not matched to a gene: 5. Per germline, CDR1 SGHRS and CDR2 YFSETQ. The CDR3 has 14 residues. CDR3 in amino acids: CASSLGQGYGEQYF. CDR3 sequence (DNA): TGCGCCAGCAGCTTGGGACAGGGGTACGGCGAGCAGTACTTC.

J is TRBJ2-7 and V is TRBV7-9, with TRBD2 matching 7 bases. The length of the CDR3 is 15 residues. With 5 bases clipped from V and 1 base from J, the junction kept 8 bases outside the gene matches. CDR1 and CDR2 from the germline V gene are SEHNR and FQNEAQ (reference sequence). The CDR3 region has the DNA TGTGCCAGCAGCCACGCCGGACTAGTTTCCTACGAGCAGTACTTC. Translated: CASSHAGLVSYEQYF.

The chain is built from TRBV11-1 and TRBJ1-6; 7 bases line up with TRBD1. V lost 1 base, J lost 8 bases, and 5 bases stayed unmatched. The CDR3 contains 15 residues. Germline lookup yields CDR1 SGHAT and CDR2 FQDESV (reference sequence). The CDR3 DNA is TGTGCCAGCAGCTTAGGGAGACAGGGCGATTCACCCCTCCACTTT. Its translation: CASSLGRQGDSPLHF.

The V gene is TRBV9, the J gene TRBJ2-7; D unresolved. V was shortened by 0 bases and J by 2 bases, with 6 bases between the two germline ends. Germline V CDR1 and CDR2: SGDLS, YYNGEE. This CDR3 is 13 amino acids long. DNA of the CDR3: TGTGCCAGCAGCGTAGCAATTGCCTACGAGCAGTACTTC. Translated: CASSVAIAYEQYF. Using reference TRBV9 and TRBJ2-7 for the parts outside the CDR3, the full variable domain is DSGVTQTPKHLITATGQRVTLRCSPRSGDLSVYWYQQSLDQGLQFLIQYYNGEERAKGNILERFSAQQFPDLHSELNLSSLELGDSALYFCASSVAIAYEQYFGPGTRLTVT.

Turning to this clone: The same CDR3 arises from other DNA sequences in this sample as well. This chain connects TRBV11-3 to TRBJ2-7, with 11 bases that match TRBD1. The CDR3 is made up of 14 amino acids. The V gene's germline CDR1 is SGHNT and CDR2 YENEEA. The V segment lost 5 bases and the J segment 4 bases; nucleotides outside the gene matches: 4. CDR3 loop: CASSLGTGGYEQYF. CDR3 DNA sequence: TGTGCCAGCAGCCTCGGGACAGGGGGTTACGAGCAGTACTTC.

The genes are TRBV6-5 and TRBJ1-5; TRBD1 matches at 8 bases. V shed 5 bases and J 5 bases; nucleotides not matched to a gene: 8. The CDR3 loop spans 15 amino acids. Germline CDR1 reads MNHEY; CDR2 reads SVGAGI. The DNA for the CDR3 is TGTGCCAGCAGTCAAATCGGGACAGGAGATCAGCCCCAGCATTTT. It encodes CASSQIGTGDQPQHF.

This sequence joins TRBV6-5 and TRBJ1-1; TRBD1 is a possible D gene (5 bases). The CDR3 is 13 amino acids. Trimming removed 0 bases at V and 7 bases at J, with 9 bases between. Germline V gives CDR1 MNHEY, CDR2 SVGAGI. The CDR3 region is CASSYSNGGEAFF. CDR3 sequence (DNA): TGTGCCAGCAGTTACTCGAATGGGGGTGAAGCTTTCTTT.

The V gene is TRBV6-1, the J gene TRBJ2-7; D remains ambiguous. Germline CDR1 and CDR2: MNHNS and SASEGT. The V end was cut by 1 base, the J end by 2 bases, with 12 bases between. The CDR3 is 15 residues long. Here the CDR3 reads CASSEVGLTPYEQYF. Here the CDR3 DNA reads TGTGCCAGCAGTGAAGTGGGCCTTACTCCCTACGAGCAGTACTTC.

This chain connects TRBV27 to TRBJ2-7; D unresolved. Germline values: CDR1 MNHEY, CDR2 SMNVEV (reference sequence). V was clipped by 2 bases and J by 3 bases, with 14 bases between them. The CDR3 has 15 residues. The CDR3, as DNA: TGTGCCAGCAGTTTAAGTGGCTCGGATTACTACGAGCAGTACTTC. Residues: CASSLSGSDYYEQYF.